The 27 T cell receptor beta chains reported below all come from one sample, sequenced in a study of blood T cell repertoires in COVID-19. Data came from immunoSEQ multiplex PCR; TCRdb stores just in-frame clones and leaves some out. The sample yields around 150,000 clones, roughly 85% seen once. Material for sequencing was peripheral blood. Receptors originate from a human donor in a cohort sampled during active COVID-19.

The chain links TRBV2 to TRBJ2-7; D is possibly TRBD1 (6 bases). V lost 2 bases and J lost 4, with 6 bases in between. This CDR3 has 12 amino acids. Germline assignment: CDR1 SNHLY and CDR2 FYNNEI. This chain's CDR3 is CASSEQGYEQYF. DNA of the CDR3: TGTGCCAGCAGTGAACAGGGGTACGAGCAGTACTTC. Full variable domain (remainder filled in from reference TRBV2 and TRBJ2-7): EPEVTQTPSHQVTQMGQEVILRCVPISNHLYFYWYRQILGQKVEFLVSFYNNEISEKSEIFDDQFSVERPDGSNFTLKIRSTKLEDSAMYFCASSEQGYEQYFGPGTRLTVT.

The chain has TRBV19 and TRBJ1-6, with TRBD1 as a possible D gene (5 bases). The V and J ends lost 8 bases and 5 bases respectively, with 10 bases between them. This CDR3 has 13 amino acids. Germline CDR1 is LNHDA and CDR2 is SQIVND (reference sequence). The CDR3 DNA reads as TGTGCCAGTCGCAGGGTGAATAATTCACCCCTCCACTTT. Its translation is CASRRVNNSPLHF. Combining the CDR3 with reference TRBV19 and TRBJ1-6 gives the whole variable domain DGGITQSPKYLFRKEGQNVTLSCEQNLNHDAMYWYRQDPGQGLRLIYYSQIVNDFQKGDIAEGYSVSREKKESFPLTVTSAQKNPTAFYLCASRRVNNSPLHFGNGTRLTVT.

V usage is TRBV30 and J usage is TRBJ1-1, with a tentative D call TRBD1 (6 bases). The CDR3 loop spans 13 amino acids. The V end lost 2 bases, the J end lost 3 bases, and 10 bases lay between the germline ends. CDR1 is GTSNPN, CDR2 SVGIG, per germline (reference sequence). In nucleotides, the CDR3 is TGTGCCTGGAGTCAGGGGCGGTACACTGAAGCTTTCTTT. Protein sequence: CAWSQGRYTEAFF.

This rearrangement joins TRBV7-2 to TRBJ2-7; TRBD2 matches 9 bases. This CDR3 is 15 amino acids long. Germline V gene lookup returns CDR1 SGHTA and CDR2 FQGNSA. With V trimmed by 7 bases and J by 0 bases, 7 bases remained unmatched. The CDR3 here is CASTSGLARSYEQYF. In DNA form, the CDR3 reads TGTGCCAGCACCTCGGGACTAGCACGCTCCTACGAGCAGTACTTC.

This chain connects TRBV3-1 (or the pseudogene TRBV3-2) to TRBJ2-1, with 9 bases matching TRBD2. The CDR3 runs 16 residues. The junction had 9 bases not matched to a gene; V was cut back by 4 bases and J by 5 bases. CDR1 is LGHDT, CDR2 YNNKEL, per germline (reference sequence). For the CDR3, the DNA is TGTGCCAGCAGCCGTCTTATAGCGGGGGCCCACAATGAGCAGTTCTTC. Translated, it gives CASSRLIAGAHNEQFF.

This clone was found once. CDR3 sequence: CASSLAGIAKNIQYF. The DNA of the CDR3 is TGTGCCAGCAGCTTGGCGGGGATAGCCAAAAACATTCAGTACTTC. This rearrangement joins TRBV5-4 to TRBJ2-4, with D possibly TRBD2 on 5 matching bases. Per the germline V gene, CDR1 is SGHNT and CDR2 is YYREEE (reference sequence). The V gene lost 0 bases and the J gene lost 0 bases, with 7 bases spanning the gap. The CDR3 is made up of 15 amino acids.

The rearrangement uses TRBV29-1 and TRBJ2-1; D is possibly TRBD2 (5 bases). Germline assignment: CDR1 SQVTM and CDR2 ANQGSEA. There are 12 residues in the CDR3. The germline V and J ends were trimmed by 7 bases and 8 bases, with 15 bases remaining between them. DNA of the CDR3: TGCAGCGACCTTACTAGTAATGATGAGCAGTTCTTC. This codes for CSDLTSNDEQFF.

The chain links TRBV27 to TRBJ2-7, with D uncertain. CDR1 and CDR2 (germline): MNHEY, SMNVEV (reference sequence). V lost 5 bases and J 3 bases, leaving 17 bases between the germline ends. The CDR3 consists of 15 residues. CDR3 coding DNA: TGTGCCAGCAGTACGCCCCCAGCAGGTTTCTACGAGCAGTACTTC. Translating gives CASSTPPAGFYEQYF.

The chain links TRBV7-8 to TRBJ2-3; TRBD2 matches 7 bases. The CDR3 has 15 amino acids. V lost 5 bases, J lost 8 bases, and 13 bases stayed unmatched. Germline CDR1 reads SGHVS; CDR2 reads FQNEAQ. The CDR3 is CASSAPSSGLTTQYF. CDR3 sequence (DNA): TGTGCCAGCAGCGCACCTTCTAGCGGCTTGACTACGCAGTATTTT.

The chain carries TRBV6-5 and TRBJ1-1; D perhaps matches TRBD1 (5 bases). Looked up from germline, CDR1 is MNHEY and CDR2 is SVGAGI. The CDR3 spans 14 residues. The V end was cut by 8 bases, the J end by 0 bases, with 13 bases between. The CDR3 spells CASWRQTLNTEAFF. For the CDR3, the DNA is TGTGCCAGCTGGAGACAGACCCTGAACACTGAAGCTTTCTTT.

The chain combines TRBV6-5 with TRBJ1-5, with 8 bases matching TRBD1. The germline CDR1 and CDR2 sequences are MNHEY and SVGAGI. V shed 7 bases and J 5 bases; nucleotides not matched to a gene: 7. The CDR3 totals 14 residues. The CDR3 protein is CASMQGAGDQPQHF. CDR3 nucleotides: TGTGCCAGCATGCAGGGGGCAGGGGATCAGCCCCAGCATTTT.

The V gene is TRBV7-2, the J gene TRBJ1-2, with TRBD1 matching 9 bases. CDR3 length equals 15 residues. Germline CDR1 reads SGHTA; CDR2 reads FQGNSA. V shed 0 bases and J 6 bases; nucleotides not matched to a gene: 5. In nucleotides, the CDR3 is TGTGCCAGCAGCTTAGCGGGACAGGGCATCCATGGCTACACCTTC. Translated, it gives CASSLAGQGIHGYTF.

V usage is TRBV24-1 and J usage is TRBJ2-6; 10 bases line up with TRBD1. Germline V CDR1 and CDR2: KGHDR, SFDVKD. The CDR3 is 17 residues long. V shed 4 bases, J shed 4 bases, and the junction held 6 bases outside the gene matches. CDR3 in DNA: TGTGCCACCAGTGAAGGGACAGGGGTTCCCGGGGCCAACGTCCTGACTTTC. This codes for CATSEGTGVPGANVLTF.

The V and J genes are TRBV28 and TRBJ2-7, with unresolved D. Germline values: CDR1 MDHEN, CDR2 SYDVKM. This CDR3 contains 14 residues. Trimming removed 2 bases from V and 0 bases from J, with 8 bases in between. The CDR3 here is CASSLRPGSYEQYF. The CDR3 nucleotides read TGTGCCAGCAGTTTAAGGCCAGGCTCCTACGAGCAGTACTTC.

CDR3 nucleotides: TGTGCCAGCAGAACACAGGGGCTCGAGACCCAGTACTTC. As protein: CASRTQGLETQYF. V usage is TRBV6-5 and J usage is TRBJ2-5; 7 bases are a match to TRBD1. The CDR3 totals 13 residues. J lost 5 bases, V lost 6 bases, and 6 bases had no gene match. CDR1 is MNHEY and CDR2 is SVGAGI in the germline V gene.

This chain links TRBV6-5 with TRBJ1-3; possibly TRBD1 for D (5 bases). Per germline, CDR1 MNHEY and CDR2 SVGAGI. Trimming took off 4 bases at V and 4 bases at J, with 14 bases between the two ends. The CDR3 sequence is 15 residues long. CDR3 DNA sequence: TGTGCCAGCAGTTCACCAGGGTGGGCGGGAAACACCATATATTTT. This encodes CASSSPGWAGNTIYF.

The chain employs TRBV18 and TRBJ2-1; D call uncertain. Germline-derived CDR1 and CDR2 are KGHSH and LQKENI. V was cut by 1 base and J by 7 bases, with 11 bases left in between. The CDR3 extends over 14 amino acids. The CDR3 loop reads CASSPLEKRNEQFF. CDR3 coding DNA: TGTGCCAGCTCACCACTAGAAAAGAGGAATGAGCAGTTCTTC. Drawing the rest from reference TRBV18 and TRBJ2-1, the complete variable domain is NAGVMQNPRHLVRRRGQEARLRCSPMKGHSHVYWYRQLPEEGLKFMVYLQKENIIDESGMPKERFSAEFPKEGPSILRIQQVVRGDSAAYFCASSPLEKRNEQFFGPGTRLTVL.

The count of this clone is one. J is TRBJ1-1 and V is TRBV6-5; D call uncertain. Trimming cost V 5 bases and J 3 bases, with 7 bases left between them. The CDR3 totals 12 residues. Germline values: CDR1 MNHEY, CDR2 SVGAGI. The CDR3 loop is CASSPHDTEAFF. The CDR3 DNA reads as TGTGCCAGCAGTCCACACGACACTGAAGCTTTCTTT.

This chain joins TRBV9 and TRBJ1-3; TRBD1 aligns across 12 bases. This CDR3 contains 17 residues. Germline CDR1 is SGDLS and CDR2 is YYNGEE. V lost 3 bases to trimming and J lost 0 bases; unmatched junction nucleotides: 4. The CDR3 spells CASSGGQGAFSGNTIYF. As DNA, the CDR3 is TGTGCCAGCAGCGGGGGACAGGGGGCGTTCTCTGGAAACACCATATATTTT.

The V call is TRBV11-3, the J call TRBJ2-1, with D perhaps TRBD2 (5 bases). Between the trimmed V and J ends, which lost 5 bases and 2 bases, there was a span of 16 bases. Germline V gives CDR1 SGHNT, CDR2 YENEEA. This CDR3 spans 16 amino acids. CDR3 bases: TGTGCCAGCAGCCCCGGACTCACTCGGACCTACAATGAGCAGTTCTTC. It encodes CASSPGLTRTYNEQFF.

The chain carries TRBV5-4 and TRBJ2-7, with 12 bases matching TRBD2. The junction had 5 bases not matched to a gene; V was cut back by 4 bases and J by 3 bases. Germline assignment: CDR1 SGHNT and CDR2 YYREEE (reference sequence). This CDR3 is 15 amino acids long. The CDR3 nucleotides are TGTGCCAGCAGCCAGAGGACTAGCGGGGTCTACGAGCAGTACTTC. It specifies CASSQRTSGVYEQYF.

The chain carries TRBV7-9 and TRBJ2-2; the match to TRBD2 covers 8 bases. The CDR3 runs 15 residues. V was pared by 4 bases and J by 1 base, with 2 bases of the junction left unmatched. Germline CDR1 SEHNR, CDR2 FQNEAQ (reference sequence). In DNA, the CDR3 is TGTGCCAGCAGCTGGACTAGCAAGAACACCGGGGAGCTGTTTTTT. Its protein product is CASSWTSKNTGELFF.

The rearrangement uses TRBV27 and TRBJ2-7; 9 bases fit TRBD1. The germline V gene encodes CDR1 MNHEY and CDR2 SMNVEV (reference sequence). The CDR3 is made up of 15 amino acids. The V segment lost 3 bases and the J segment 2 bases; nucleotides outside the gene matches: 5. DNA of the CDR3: TGTGCCAGCAGTTTGACAGGGGGAGTAACCTACGAGCAGTACTTC. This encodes CASSLTGGVTYEQYF.

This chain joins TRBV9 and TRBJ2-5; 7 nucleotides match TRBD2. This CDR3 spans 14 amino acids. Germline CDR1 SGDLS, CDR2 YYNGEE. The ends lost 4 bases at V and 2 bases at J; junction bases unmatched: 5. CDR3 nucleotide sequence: TGTGCCAGCAGCCTAAGCGGGACTCAAGAGACCCAGTACTTC. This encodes CASSLSGTQETQYF.

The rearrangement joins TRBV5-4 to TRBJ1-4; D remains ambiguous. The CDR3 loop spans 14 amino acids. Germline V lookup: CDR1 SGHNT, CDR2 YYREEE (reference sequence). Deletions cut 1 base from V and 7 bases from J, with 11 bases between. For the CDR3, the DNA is TGTGCCAGCAGCTTGAAACATTCCAGTGAAAAACTGTTTTTT. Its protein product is CASSLKHSSEKLFF.

This chain's CDR3 is CSASLANQPQHF. In DNA form, the CDR3 reads TGCAGTGCTAGTTTAGCGAATCAGCCCCAGCATTTT. The chain links TRBV20-1 to TRBJ1-5, with D hard to call. CDR3 size: 12 residues. Trimming shortened V by 3 bases and J by 4 bases, and 7 bases separated the two germline ends. Germline V gene data show CDR1 as DFQATT and CDR2 as SNEGSKA (reference sequence).

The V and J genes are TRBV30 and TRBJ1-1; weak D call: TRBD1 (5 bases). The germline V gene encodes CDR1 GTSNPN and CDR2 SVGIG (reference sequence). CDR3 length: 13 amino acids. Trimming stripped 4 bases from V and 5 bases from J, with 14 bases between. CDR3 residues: CAWKRRGKTEAFF. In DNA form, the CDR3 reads TGTGCCTGGAAGCGGAGGGGAAAAACTGAAGCTTTCTTT.